The 24 T cell receptor beta chains in this list originate from one sample, sequenced in a study of tumor and adjacent non-tumor tissue in lung cancer. No cell sorting was done before RNA was extracted from the tissue. This non-tumor lung sample came from over 3 cm beyond the tumor edge. Three rounds of nested PCR, following a modified ARM-PCR protocol, produced the TCRbeta library. TCRdb processed the multiplex PCR reads anew with MiXCR; each CDR3 protein has one entry. The sample lists roughly 43,000 distinct CDR3 sequences; approximately 57% were seen once. Sequencing was carried out using distant non-tumor lung tissue. The receptors were sampled from a man aged 50-59 years with non-small cell lung cancer.

The J gene is TRBJ2-2, the V gene TRBV19, with 8 bases identical to TRBD1. With V trimmed by 7 bases and J by 1 base, 8 bases remained unmatched. This CDR3 region has 16 residues. Per the germline V gene, CDR1 is LNHDA and CDR2 is SQIVND (reference sequence). The CDR3 DNA reads TGTGCCAGTATTCCACCGGGACAGGTGAACACCGGGGAGCTGTTTTTT. This sequence encodes CASIPPGQVNTGELFF.

Note on this clonotype: This likely comes from a read error, as the CDR3 has no conserved phenylalanine or tryptophan at its end. The rearrangement links TRBV29-1 to TRBJ2-5, with 11 bases lining up with TRBD2. The CDR3 is 13 residues long. CDR1 SQVTM and CDR2 ANQGSEA come from the germline V gene. The chain's CDR3 is CSALAGALETQYI. The CDR3 region has the DNA TGTAGCGCACTAGCGGGAGCTTTGGAGACCCAGTACATC.

In the case of this clonotype: This sequence may be a read error, since a much larger clone differs from it by one base. J is TRBJ1-1 and V is TRBV5-1; 8 bases line up with TRBD1. Germline trimming cut 3 bases from V and 1 base from J; bases unmatched to any gene: 2. The length of the CDR3 is 14 residues. The germline V gene encodes CDR1 SGHRS and CDR2 YFSETQ. In DNA, the CDR3 is TGCGCCAGCAGCTCCGGACAGGGGAACACTGAAGCTTTCTTT. It codes for CASSSGQGNTEAFF.

Notes on this clonotype: A much bigger clone sits one base away, suggesting this may be a read error. This CDR3 is CASSLVGDTQHF. The CDR3 bases are TGTGCCAGCAGCTTAGTTGGGGATACGCAGCATTTT. This sequence joins TRBV11-2 and TRBJ2-3; unclear D gene. The closer fit of TRBJ1-5 to the DNA end suggests the J call may be wrong. The CDR3 sequence is 12 residues long. Germline assignment: CDR1 SGHAT and CDR2 FQNNGV.

With regard to this clonotype: It may be a read error: a sequence one base away is much more abundant. This chain joins TRBV5-1 and TRBJ1-2; tentatively, D is TRBD1 (5 bases). This CDR3 contains 13 residues. CDR1 is SGHRS, CDR2 YFSETQ, per germline. The chain's CDR3 is CASSLARENGNTF. CDR3 sequence (DNA): TGCGCCAGCAGCTTGGCCAGGGAGAATGGCAACACCTTC.

As to this clonotype: Since a much larger clone is just one base distant, this may be a read error. This chain joins TRBV6-2 or TRBV6-3 and TRBJ1-1; D ambiguous. Germline CDR1 reads MNHEY; CDR2 reads SVGEGT. The CDR3 sequence is 12 residues long. The CDR3 sequence is CVSSYLFTEAFF. The CDR3 DNA sequence: TGTGTCAGCAGTTACCTCTTCACTGAAGCTTTCTTT.

This clonotype was counted ten times or more. This rearrangement joins TRBV29-1 to TRBJ1-4; 9 bases agree with TRBD1. Germline loops: CDR1 SQVTM, CDR2 ANQGSEA. V lost 7 bases to trimming and J lost 6 bases; unmatched junction nucleotides: 9. The CDR3 consists of 14 residues. The chain's CDR3 is CSAVGQGRDEKLFF. CDR3 DNA sequence: TGCAGCGCCGTGGGACAGGGACGGGATGAAAAACTGTTTTTT. Variable domain in full (rest from reference TRBV29-1 and TRBJ1-4): SAVISQKPSRDICQRGTSLTIQCQVDSQVTMMFWYRQQPGQSLTLIATANQGSEATYESGFVIDKFPISRPNLTFSTLTVSNMSPEDSSIYLCSAVGQGRDEKLFFGSGTQLSVL.

Comments on this clonotype: The germline gene is not matched at one end of the junction; a read error may be the cause. This sequence joins TRBV7-9 and TRBJ2-1; a weak D match, TRBD2 (6 bases). CDR1 is SEHNR, CDR2 FQNEAQ, per germline (reference sequence). This CDR3 has 14 residues. CDR3 amino acids: CASSPSEPVDVQFF. In nucleotides, the CDR3 is TGCGCCAGCAGCCCTAGCGAGCCGGTGGATGTGCAGTTCTTC. The full variable domain, in which reference TRBV7-9 and TRBJ2-1 provide the parts outside the CDR3, is DTGVSQNPRHKITKRGQNVTFRCDPISEHNRLYWYRQTLGQGPEFLTYFQNEAQLEKSRLLSDRFSAERPKGSFSTLEIQRTEQGDSAMYLCASSPSEPVDVQFFGPGTRLTVL.

This clonotype was picked up a small number of times. A junction boundary mismatches the germline segment, possibly from a read error. The chain joins TRBV5-1 to TRBJ1-1, with TRBD1 matching over 7 bases. This CDR3 spans 14 amino acids. The germline gives CDR1 SGHRS, CDR2 YFSETQ. The CDR3 DNA reads TGCGCCAGTAGCTCCGGTACAGGGGACACTGAAGCTTTCTTT. Protein product: CASSSGTGDTEAFF.

This clonotype was seen many times. V is TRBV28 and J is TRBJ2-2; D not certain. The CDR3 loop spans 16 amino acids. V lost 5 bases to trimming and J lost 0 bases, with 13 bases between them. From germline, CDR1 is MDHEN and CDR2 SYDVKM. The CDR3, as DNA: TGTGCCAGCAGTCCCGGATGGAGTACGAACACCGGGGAGCTGTTTTTT. This translates into CASSPGWSTNTGELFF.

In regard to this clonotype: Without the conserved terminal phenylalanine or tryptophan, this CDR3 likely stems from a read error. This chain links TRBV7-9 with TRBJ2-5; D perhaps matches TRBD2 (5 bases). This CDR3 comprises 13 residues. V was shortened by 4 bases and J by 5 bases, with 11 bases between the two germline ends. CDR1 SEHNR and CDR2 FQNEAQ come from the germline V gene (reference sequence). This CDR3 is CASSYLLAETQYY. The CDR3 DNA reads as TGTGCCAGCAGCTACCTCCTAGCTGAGACCCAGTACTAC.

This clonotype was seen many times. V gene TRBV6-6 combines with J gene TRBJ1-4; D gene uncertain. The V end lost 5 bases, the J end lost 6 bases, and 10 bases lay between the germline ends. The CDR3 runs 13 residues. The germline CDR1 and CDR2 sequences are MNHNY and SVGAGI (reference sequence). The CDR3 spells CASSRGLDEKLFF. In DNA, the CDR3 is TGTGCCAGCAGTCGAGGGTTGGATGAAAAACTGTTTTTT.

On this clonotype itself: The junction departs from the called germline gene at one end, perhaps through a read error. V is TRBV11-2 and J is TRBJ2-3; no clear D. Germline-derived CDR1 and CDR2 are SGHAT and FQNNGV. The CDR3 is 16 residues long. CDR3 loop: CARSFEFGHPPDTQYF. For the CDR3, the DNA is TGTGCCAGGAGCTTTGAATTCGGTCATCCCCCCGATACGCAGTATTTT.

In the case of this clonotype: One end of the junction is discordant with germline, which a read error may explain. The rearrangement links TRBV24-1 to TRBJ2-7; no definite D call. The germline gives CDR1 KGHDR, CDR2 SFDVKD. The CDR3 spans 11 residues. CDR3 nucleotides: TGTGCCACCAATGATTTCAACGAGCAGTACTTT. Its protein product is CATNDFNEQYF.

As regards this clonotype: Being one base from a much bigger clone, this may be a read error. V gene TRBV28 combines with J gene TRBJ2-7, with D possibly TRBD2 on 5 matching bases. CDR3 size: 14 residues. Looked up from germline, CDR1 is MDHEN and CDR2 is SYDVKM. This CDR3 reads CAVDPGKHSYEQYF. As DNA, the CDR3 is TGTGCAGTGGACCCGGGGAAACACTCCTACGAGCAGTACTTC.

The chain couples TRBV12-3 or TRBV12-4 to TRBJ2-2; 11 bases line up with TRBD1. This CDR3 comprises 17 residues. V was clipped by 3 bases and J by 0 bases; unmatched bases: 3. The DNA for the CDR3 is TGTGCCAGCAGTTTCCGGACAGGGGGCACGAACACCGGGGAGCTGTTTTTT. Translation gives CASSFRTGGTNTGELFF.

Comments on this clonotype: Without the conserved terminal phenylalanine or tryptophan, this CDR3 likely stems from a read error. The J gene is TRBJ2-2, the V gene TRBV10-3; the match to TRBD1 covers 8 bases. The CDR3 has 14 amino acids. CDR1 ENHRY and CDR2 SYGVKD come from the germline V gene. CDR3 in DNA: TGTGTCATTGGACAGGGTGGTAACACCGGGGAGCTGTTTCTT. It translates to CVIGQGGNTGELFL.

A remark on this clonotype: The junction differs from germline at one of its ends, possibly a read error. CDR3 bases: TGCGCCAGCAGTGGAGGAATAAACACCGGGGAGTTGTTTTTC. This sequence encodes CASSGGINTGELFF. The chain links TRBV10-1 to TRBJ2-2; the D gene is possibly TRBD2 (5 bases). The CDR3 covers 14 residues. The germline V gene has CDR1 WNHNN and CDR2 SYGVQD (reference sequence).

By share, this clonotype counts as medium-sized. The chain carries TRBV12-3 or TRBV12-4 and TRBJ2-6; tentatively, D is TRBD1 or TRBD2 (5 bases each). Trimming cost V 6 bases and J 3 bases, with 15 bases left between them. The CDR3 has 16 amino acids. CDR3 region: CASRIEGNDGANVLTF. DNA of the CDR3: TGTGCCAGCAGGATTGAGGGGAACGATGGGGCCAACGTCCTGACTTTC.

Ten or more counts support this clonotype. The chain is built from TRBV7-9 and TRBJ1-1; maybe TRBD1 (5 bases). CDR1 SEHNR and CDR2 FQNEAQ come from the germline V gene (reference sequence). This CDR3 is 17 amino acids long. Trimming took off 1 base at V and 3 bases at J, with 18 bases between the two ends. CDR3: CASSLGQGARLDTEAFF. The DNA for the CDR3 is TGTGCCAGCAGCTTAGGGCAGGGAGCGCGCTTAGACACTGAAGCTTTCTTT.

In its sample, this clonotype was seen many times. The chain is built from TRBV20-1 and TRBJ1-5; D unclear. V lost 5 bases to trimming and J lost 0 bases, with 8 bases between them. The CDR3 has 13 amino acids. Germline CDR1 is DFQATT and CDR2 is SNEGSKA (reference sequence). The CDR3 nucleotides read TGCAGTGCTTATGGCGGTAGCAATCAGCCCCAGCATTTT. It yields the protein CSAYGGSNQPQHF.

The V gene is TRBV29-1, the J gene TRBJ2-5, with TRBD2 as a possible D gene (6 bases). From germline, CDR1 is SQVTM and CDR2 ANQGSEA. The CDR3 has 13 amino acids. The CDR3 protein is CSSSGLGPETQYF. The CDR3 DNA is TGCAGTTCCAGCGGGCTCGGCCCAGAGACCCAGTACTTC.

Of note for this clonotype: One base away lies a much larger clone, so this may be a sequencing read error. No conserved phenylalanine or tryptophan ends this CDR3, so it is likely a read error. The J gene is TRBJ2-7, the V gene TRBV28; 8 bases map to TRBD1. CDR3 length: 11 residues. Trimming took 8 bases from V and 7 from J; bases not matched to a gene: 4. The germline CDR1 and CDR2 sequences are MDHEN and SYDVKM. In nucleotides, the CDR3 is TGTGCCAGCCAGGGGGCTAGGGAGCAGTACTTA. Encoded protein: CASQGAREQYL.

This sequence joins TRBV5-4 and TRBJ1-1; 8 positions agree with TRBD1. Germline trimming cut 4 bases from V and 7 bases from J; bases unmatched to any gene: 9. The CDR3 has 14 amino acids. Looked up from germline, CDR1 is SGHNT and CDR2 is YYREEE (reference sequence). CDR3 nucleotide sequence: TGTGCCAGCAGCACGGGGACAGGAGGACTTGAAGCTTTCTTT. Protein sequence: CASSTGTGGLEAFF. Drawing the rest from reference TRBV5-4 and TRBJ1-1, the complete variable domain is ETGVTQSPTHLIKTRGQQVTLRCSSQSGHNTVSWYQQALGQGPQFIFQYYREEENGRGNFPPRFSGLQFPNYSSELNVNALELDDSALYLCASSTGTGGLEAFFGQGTRLTVV.